This T cell receptor (beta chain) was found in a study of T-cell reconstitution after alpha-beta-depleted transplantation in children. Germline CDR1 and CDR2: KGHSH and LQKENI. This CDR3 has 14 amino acids. V was shortened by 3 bases and J by 9 bases, with 15 bases between the two germline ends. Library preparation (for TCRbeta) was performed with unique molecular identifiers. TCRdb re-called the PCR reads through MiXCR, storing one row per CDR3 protein. This sample has some 600,000 distinct CDR3 sequences, with around a sixth found just once. The TCR sequence derives from a human donor who donated a stem cell graft to a child with acute myeloid leukemia. This sample comprised PBMCs from the stem cell graft donor, obtained from the stem cell graft. The rearrangement links TRBV18 to TRBJ2-1, with D unclear. The CDR3 reads CASSPPAPGFEQFF. The CDR3 DNA is TGTGCCAGCTCACCGCCCGCTCCAGGATTTGAGCAGTTCTTC. The full variable domain, rest sourced from reference TRBV18 and TRBJ2-1, is NAGVMQNPRHLVRRRGQEARLRCSPMKGHSHVYWYRQLPEEGLKFMVYLQKENIIDESGMPKERFSAEFPKEGPSILRIQQVVRGDSAAYFCASSPPAPGFEQFFGPGTRLTVL.